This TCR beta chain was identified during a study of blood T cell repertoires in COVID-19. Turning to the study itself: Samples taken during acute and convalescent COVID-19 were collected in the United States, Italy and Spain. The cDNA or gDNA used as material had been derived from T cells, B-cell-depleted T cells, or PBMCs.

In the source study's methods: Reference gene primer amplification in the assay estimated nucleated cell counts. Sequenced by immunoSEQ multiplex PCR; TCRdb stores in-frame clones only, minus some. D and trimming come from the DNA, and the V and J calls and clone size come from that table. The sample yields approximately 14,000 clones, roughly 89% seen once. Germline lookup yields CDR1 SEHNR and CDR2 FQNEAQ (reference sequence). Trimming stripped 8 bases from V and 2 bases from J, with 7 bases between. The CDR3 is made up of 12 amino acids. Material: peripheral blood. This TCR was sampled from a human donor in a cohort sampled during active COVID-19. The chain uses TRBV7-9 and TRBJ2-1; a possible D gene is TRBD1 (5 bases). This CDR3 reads CASLDTYNEQFF. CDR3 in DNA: TGTGCCAGCCTGGACACCTACAATGAGCAGTTCTTC.